A selection of T cell receptor beta chains follows, all from one sample in a study of patients and donors after allogeneic stem cell transplantation. TCRdb re-called the RT-PCR reads through MiXCR, storing one row per CDR3 protein. The sample contains 800,000 to 1,000,000 distinct CDR3 sequences, more than 15% of which appear only once. Material: blood, either unsorted or a sorted T cell fraction (not recorded which). These receptors were taken from a human donor who was either an allogeneic HSCT recipient or a stem cell or donor lymphocyte infusion donor (not recorded which). It is not recorded whose cells these are; they may come from a transplant donor. The CDR3 runs from the conserved cysteine through the conserved F or W. The D gene is left open where the match is weak. Size is omitted from some rows. Given values are once, few, many or a class for expanded clones.

abundance,v_gene,j_gene,d_gene,CDR3nt,CDR3aa
.,TRBV29-1,TRBJ1-1,.,TGCAGCGTTAAAGAAGCAGATGGGCGGACTGAAGCTTTCTTT,CSVKEADGRTEAFF
few,TRBV11-1,TRBJ1-3,.,TGTGCCAGCAGCTCCGAGGGGCGGGCAGGGACTTCTGGAAACACCATATATTTT,CASSSEGRAGTSGNTIYF
few,TRBV7-2,TRBJ1-3,TRBD1,TGTGCCAGCAGCTCGACAGGGATACGCGTCTCTGGAAACACCATATATTTT,CASSSTGIRVSGNTIYF
many,TRBV20-1,TRBJ1-1,.,TGCAGTGCTAGCCCCCCTGGCAGGATGAACACTGAAGCTTTCTTT,CSASPPGRMNTEAFF
few,TRBV7-8,TRBJ1-5,.,TGTGCCAGCAGCCCCCTTTTTACTCAGCCCCAGCATTTT,CASSPLFTQPQHF
few,TRBV4-2,TRBJ2-5,TRBD1,TGTGCCAGCAGCCAGGCCGACAGGGTTTCACAAGAGACCCAGTACTTC,CASSQADRVSQETQYF
many,TRBV7-9,TRBJ2-1,TRBD2,TGTGCCAGCAGCCCAATGAACCTCATAAGCGGGAGCAGTGAGCAGTTCTTC,CASSPMNLISGSSEQFF
.,TRBV28,TRBJ1-4,.,TGTGCCAGCAGGGTCCCCAGCGGTGCGGGCGAAAAACTGTTTTTT,CASRVPSGAGEKLFF
.,TRBV3-1,TRBJ2-5,.,TGTGCCAGCAGTCAAGGAATACTTTTGACCCAAGAGACCCAGTACTTC,CASSQGILLTQETQYF
few,TRBV2,TRBJ2-7,.,TGTGCCAGCAGTGTCCGGGAGGAGCAGTACTTC,CASSVREEQYF
.,TRBV11-1,TRBJ2-7,TRBD2,TGTGCCAGCAGCACGGCCGGACTAGCGGGAGGCCCTACCTACGAGCAGTACTTC,CASSTAGLAGGPTYEQYF
few,TRBV7-8,TRBJ2-5,.,TGTGCCAGCAGCTTAGTCCCACGACAACAAGAGACCCAGTACTTC,CASSLVPRQQETQYF
.,TRBV5-1,TRBJ2-2,.,TGCGCCAGCAGCCCAATCGGAGATTCGAACACCGGGGAGCTGTTTTTT,CASSPIGDSNTGELFF
.,TRBV10-3,TRBJ2-7,.,TGTGCCATCAGCCCAACAGAGACCGAGCAGTACTTC,CAISPTETEQYF
.,TRBV7-9,TRBJ2-1,.,TGTGCCAGCAGCTTAATTTCCCCAATCAATGAGCAGTTCTTC,CASSLISPINEQFF
.,TRBV19,TRBJ2-1,.,TGTGCCAGTAGTATAGTTGAGTTAGGGAATGAGCAGTTCTTC,CASSIVELGNEQFF
.,TRBV6-5,TRBJ1-4,.,TGTGCCAGCAGTTACTCGATTTCAGAGGGTAATGAAAAACTGTTTTTT,CASSYSISEGNEKLFF
few,TRBV12-3/TRBV12-4,TRBJ1-1,.,TGTGCCAGCAGTCTCAGGGCTAGTGGCACTGAAGCTTTCTTT,CASSLRASGTEAFF
.,TRBV5-1,TRBJ2-2,.,TGCGCCAGCAGGAGCCGTGCAGCGACCAAATACTCGAACACCGGGGAGCTGTTTTTT,CASRSRAATKYSNTGELFF
.,TRBV7-3,TRBJ2-3,TRBD2,TGTGCCAGCAGCATCGCCTTGGGACTAGCGGGGGCATCCACAGATACGCAGTATTTT,CASSIALGLAGASTDTQYF
.,TRBV18,TRBJ2-3,TRBD2,TGTGCCAGCTCACCAATTAGCGGGAGAGGAGCAGATACGCAGTATTTT,CASSPISGRGADTQYF
few,TRBV3-1,TRBJ1-2,.,TGTGCCAGCAGCCAAGAGTCAGCCTATGGCTACACCTTC,CASSQESAYGYTF
.,TRBV5-1,TRBJ2-1,TRBD2,TGCGCCAGCAGCTTGGGACTAGCGGGAGCTTATGAGCAGTTCTTC,CASSLGLAGAYEQFF
.,TRBV12-3/TRBV12-4,TRBJ1-4,.,TGTGCCACCCAGGCCCTAGTGTCGGGGAATGAAAAACTGTTTTTT,CATQALVSGNEKLFF
few,TRBV20-1,TRBJ1-2,TRBD1,TGCAGTGCGGCCATAAGGACAGGTTATGGCTACACCTTC,CSAAIRTGYGYTF
.,TRBV20-1,TRBJ2-3,.,TGCAGTTCTCCAGTAACCGCTAGCACAGATACGCAGTATTTT,CSSPVTASTDTQYF
.,TRBV9,TRBJ2-2,.,TGTGCCAGCAGCGCCGGGGACCCCACCGGGGAGCTGTTTTTT,CASSAGDPTGELFF
few,TRBV20-1,TRBJ2-7,.,TGCAGTGCTGGGGGGCTCTCCTACGAGCAGTACTTC,CSAGGLSYEQYF
.,TRBV7-9,TRBJ2-7,.,TGTGCCAGCAGCTTACTCCTCCCGGGGAGCTCCTACGAGCAGTACTTC,CASSLLLPGSSYEQYF
.,TRBV9,TRBJ2-7,.,TGTGCCAGCAGTACGAACCTTATAGACAGGTATAGCTCCTACGAGCAGTACTTC,CASSTNLIDRYSSYEQYF
.,TRBV6-1,TRBJ1-1,TRBD1,TGTGCCAGCAGCCAAAGGGGGGACAGGCGTTCTCTGAACACTGAAGCTTTCTTT,CASSQRGDRRSLNTEAFF
few,TRBV2,TRBJ2-1,TRBD1,TGTGCCAGCACCTCGGGGACAGGGGGAAAAAATGAGCAGTTCTTC,CASTSGTGGKNEQFF
.,TRBV12-3/TRBV12-4,TRBJ2-1,.,TGTGCCAGCTCCCCTGCGGCCAACAATGAGCAGTTCTTC,CASSPAANNEQFF
few,TRBV3-1,TRBJ1-2,TRBD1,TGTGCCAGCAGCCAACTGGGACAGTACTATGGCTACACCTTC,CASSQLGQYYGYTF
few,TRBV7-8,TRBJ2-1,TRBD1,TGTGCCAGCAGCCCCAATCCGGGGACAGGGGGCTATGAGCAGTTCTTC,CASSPNPGTGGYEQFF
.,TRBV7-9,TRBJ1-1,TRBD1,TGTGCCAGCAGCCACAGGACAGGGACTTCTGAAGCTTTCTTT,CASSHRTGTSEAFF
few,TRBV4-2,TRBJ1-1,.,TGTGCCAGCAGCCAAGTGAGAGCGGGAGGAAGCACTGAAGCTTTCTTT,CASSQVRAGGSTEAFF
.,TRBV25-1,TRBJ2-3,.,TGTGCCAGCAGTGAACGCGGGACAGTCTCAGATACGCAGTATTTT,CASSERGTVSDTQYF
.,TRBV20-1,TRBJ2-6,.,TGCAGTGCTAGTCCAGGGGCTGGGGCCAACGTCCTGACTTTC,CSASPGAGANVLTF
many,TRBV7-2,TRBJ2-3,.,TGCGCCAGCAGCTTGGCTAGGGGTGGCACAGATACGCAGTATTTT,CASSLARGGTDTQYF
many,TRBV12-3/TRBV12-4,TRBJ2-7,TRBD1,TGTGCCAGCAGTCCGCCGGGACAGGGAACCTACGAGCAGTACTTC,CASSPPGQGTYEQYF
.,TRBV9,TRBJ2-7,TRBD2,TGTGCCAGCAGTCTCGGAGCGGGAGATCCCCCGTCGTACTTC,CASSLGAGDPPSYF
few,TRBV2,TRBJ2-1,.,TGTGCCAGCAGTGACCCCCGGTCTGAGCAGTTCTTC,CASSDPRSEQFF
few,TRBV2,TRBJ1-1,.,TGTGCCAGCAGGGTGTTCTCTGAAGCTTTCTTT,CASRVFSEAFF
.,TRBV7-8,TRBJ2-7,.,TGTGCCAGCAGCTTAGCGGTACCAGAAGAGCAGTACTTC,CASSLAVPEEQYF
.,TRBV20-1,TRBJ1-4,TRBD1,TGCAGTGCCCGGGACAGGGTCAATGAAAAACTGTTTTTT,CSARDRVNEKLFF
few,TRBV20-1,TRBJ2-1,.,TGCAGTGCCACCCACGGACTGCCGGGGGTCAATGAGCAGTTCTTC,CSATHGLPGVNEQFF
.,TRBV5-1,TRBJ2-7,.,TGCGCCAGCAGCTTGTTGCTCGGAGACTCCTACGAGCAGTACTTC,CASSLLLGDSYEQYF
.,TRBV5-1,TRBJ2-1,TRBD1,TGCGCCAGCAGTATGACAGGGGGGAAAGACAATGAGCAGTTCTTC,CASSMTGGKDNEQFF
few,TRBV5-1,TRBJ2-3,.,TGCGCCAGCAAGGGGAGCACAGATACGCAGTATTTT,CASKGSTDTQYF
few,TRBV29-1,TRBJ2-1,.,TGCAGCGTTTCCGGGCGAGAGGAGCAGTTCTTC,CSVSGREEQFF
.,TRBV21-1,TRBJ2-4,.,TGTGCCAGCAGCAACCTTAGGACTAGCGGGAGACACGAAAACATTCAGTACTTC,CASSNLRTSGRHENIQYF
once,TRBV7-2,TRBJ2-7,.,TGTGCCAGCAGCTTAGGGGGGAGCGTTTCCTACGAGCAGTACTTC,CASSLGGSVSYEQYF
.,TRBV24-1,TRBJ1-5,.,TGTGCCACCAGGGACGATAGCAATCAGCCCCAGCATTTT,CATRDDSNQPQHF